This is a list of T cell receptor beta chains from one sample in a study of blood T cell repertoires in COVID-19. Generated by immunoSEQ multiplex PCR, the TCRdb table keeps only in-frame clones and is missing some. The data contain some 200,000 clones, around 83% of them singletons. Sequenced material: peripheral blood. These receptors all come from a man aged 50 to 59 who had recovered from COVID-19. The CDR3 runs from the conserved cysteine through the conserved F or W. Each record gives: clone size, D gene, V gene, J gene, CDR3 DNA, CDR3 protein. D genes are given only for firm matches. The size of a clone is reported for some rows only, either as once, few or many, or as a class for expanded clones.

clone size: NA
D gene: NA
V gene: TRBV7-9
J gene: TRBJ1-3
CDR3 DNA: TGTGCCAGCAGCTTAGTTACAGGCCGCTCTGGAAACACCATATATTTT
CDR3 protein: CASSLVTGRSGNTIYF

clone size: NA
D gene: TRBD1
V gene: TRBV20-1
J gene: TRBJ2-7
CDR3 DNA: TGCAGTGCTAGTAGGGCAGGGGGCGAGTCAGTCGAGCAGTACTTC
CDR3 protein: CSASRAGGESVEQYF

clone size: NA
D gene: TRBD1
V gene: TRBV28
J gene: TRBJ2-7
CDR3 DNA: TGTGCCAGCAGTTCCCATGACAGGGCCTACGAGCAGTACTTC
CDR3 protein: CASSSHDRAYEQYF

clone size: once
D gene: TRBD1
V gene: TRBV27
J gene: TRBJ1-5
CDR3 DNA: TGTGCCAGCAGTCAGAGACAGGGCAGTAATCAGCCCCAGCATTTT
CDR3 protein: CASSQRQGSNQPQHF

clone size: NA
D gene: NA
V gene: TRBV6-5
J gene: TRBJ1-6
CDR3 DNA: TGTGCCAGCAGTTATCAGGGACACTCCCGTAATTCACCCCTCCACTTT
CDR3 protein: CASSYQGHSRNSPLHF

clone size: NA
D gene: TRBD2
V gene: TRBV19
J gene: TRBJ2-3
CDR3 DNA: TGTGCCAGTAGTATCGGAGTAGCGGGAGTCATCACAGATACGCAGTATTTT
CDR3 protein: CASSIGVAGVITDTQYF

clone size: NA
D gene: TRBD1
V gene: TRBV30
J gene: TRBJ2-4
CDR3 DNA: TGTGCCTGGAGTCCAGGGGGCTTAGCCAAAAACATTCAGTACTTC
CDR3 protein: CAWSPGGLAKNIQYF

clone size: many
D gene: NA
V gene: TRBV28
J gene: TRBJ2-7
CDR3 DNA: TGTGCCAGCAGTTTGGAAGGGGGCTCCTACGAGCAGTACTTC
CDR3 protein: CASSLEGGSYEQYF

clone size: once
D gene: TRBD1
V gene: TRBV5-1
J gene: TRBJ2-1
CDR3 DNA: TGCGCCAGCAGCCTTAGGGGGCACATCGATGAGCAGTTCTTC
CDR3 protein: CASSLRGHIDEQFF

clone size: NA
D gene: TRBD1
V gene: TRBV14
J gene: TRBJ1-1
CDR3 DNA: TGTGCCAGCAGCCATTTACAGGGGAAAGGGGACACTGAAGCTTTCTTT
CDR3 protein: CASSHLQGKGDTEAFF

clone size: NA
D gene: TRBD2
V gene: TRBV6-6
J gene: TRBJ2-7
CDR3 DNA: TGTGCCAGCATAGGGACTAGCTTTCGCGAGCAGTACTTC
CDR3 protein: CASIGTSFREQYF

clone size: NA
D gene: NA
V gene: TRBV18
J gene: TRBJ1-1
CDR3 DNA: TGTGCCAGCTCACCTGGTATCGGAGAAACTGAAGCTTTCTTT
CDR3 protein: CASSPGIGETEAFF

clone size: NA
D gene: TRBD2
V gene: TRBV19
J gene: TRBJ2-5
CDR3 DNA: TGTGCCAGTAGTCTGCTAGCGGGAGGGCTCCAAGAGACCCAGTACTTC
CDR3 protein: CASSLLAGGLQETQYF

clone size: few
D gene: TRBD1
V gene: TRBV25-1
J gene: TRBJ2-1
CDR3 DNA: TGTGCCAGCAGTGACCTCAGACAGGGCAGCAATGAGCAGTTCTTC
CDR3 protein: CASSDLRQGSNEQFF

clone size: NA
D gene: NA
V gene: TRBV7-9
J gene: TRBJ1-3
CDR3 DNA: TGTGCCAGCAGCGATTTGAGCTCTGGAAACACCATATATTTT
CDR3 protein: CASSDLSSGNTIYF

clone size: NA
D gene: TRBD2
V gene: TRBV11-2
J gene: TRBJ2-7
CDR3 DNA: TGTGCCAGCAGCTTACGGGCTAGCGGGAACTACGAGCAGTACTTC
CDR3 protein: CASSLRASGNYEQYF

clone size: NA
D gene: NA
V gene: TRBV28
J gene: TRBJ2-5
CDR3 DNA: TGTGCCAGCAGCCTGGCAGGAAAGACCCAGTACTTC
CDR3 protein: CASSLAGKTQYF

clone size: once
D gene: NA
V gene: TRBV5-1
J gene: TRBJ2-7
CDR3 DNA: TGCGCCAGCAGCTTGGTGGGGGGGACAGGCCCTTACGAGCAGTACTTC
CDR3 protein: CASSLVGGTGPYEQYF

clone size: NA
D gene: NA
V gene: TRBV5-1
J gene: TRBJ2-3
CDR3 DNA: TGCGCCAGCAGCTTGTCCAGGGGACCCTCTAGCACAGATACGCAGTATTTT
CDR3 protein: CASSLSRGPSSTDTQYF

clone size: NA
D gene: NA
V gene: TRBV7-9
J gene: TRBJ2-7
CDR3 DNA: TGTGCCAGCAGCTCCAGCCTAGCAGATGAGCAGTACTTC
CDR3 protein: CASSSSLADEQYF

clone size: NA
D gene: TRBD2
V gene: TRBV5-4
J gene: TRBJ2-1
CDR3 DNA: TGTGCCAGCAGCTTGGTAGCGGGAGAAAACAATGAGCAGTTCTTC
CDR3 protein: CASSLVAGENNEQFF

clone size: NA
D gene: NA
V gene: TRBV19
J gene: TRBJ2-5
CDR3 DNA: TGTGCCAGTAAAAACGGGAGAGTCGCGGAGACCCAGTACTTC
CDR3 protein: CASKNGRVAETQYF

clone size: NA
D gene: NA
V gene: TRBV11-2
J gene: TRBJ2-7
CDR3 DNA: TGTGCCAGCAGCGCTAGCCTGGACGGCTACGAGCAGTACTTC
CDR3 protein: CASSASLDGYEQYF

clone size: NA
D gene: TRBD2
V gene: TRBV7-9
J gene: TRBJ2-3
CDR3 DNA: TGTGCCAGCAGCCTATTGTCGGGAGGTTTGGCAGATACGCAGTATTTT
CDR3 protein: CASSLLSGGLADTQYF

clone size: NA
D gene: NA
V gene: TRBV4-1
J gene: TRBJ2-7
CDR3 DNA: TGCGCCAGCAGCCATATGGAGGGGGGGGGAGAGCAGTACTTC
CDR3 protein: CASSHMEGGGEQYF

clone size: NA
D gene: NA
V gene: TRBV28
J gene: TRBJ1-4
CDR3 DNA: TGTGCCAGCAGTGTCGTATATGAAAAACTGTTTTTT
CDR3 protein: CASSVVYEKLFF

clone size: NA
D gene: TRBD1
V gene: TRBV5-4
J gene: TRBJ2-4
CDR3 DNA: TGTGCCAGCAGCATCGGGACAGACGGGGACATTCAGTACTTC
CDR3 protein: CASSIGTDGDIQYF

clone size: NA
D gene: TRBD1
V gene: TRBV28
J gene: TRBJ2-2
CDR3 DNA: TGTGCCAGCAGTACCCGGGACAGGGACACCGGGGAGCTGTTTTTT
CDR3 protein: CASSTRDRDTGELFF

clone size: NA
D gene: NA
V gene: TRBV7-9
J gene: TRBJ1-1
CDR3 DNA: TGTGCCAGCAGCTTGATAGACAGCACTGAAGCTTTCTTT
CDR3 protein: CASSLIDSTEAFF

clone size: NA
D gene: NA
V gene: TRBV28
J gene: TRBJ2-5
CDR3 DNA: TGTGCCAGCAGTTTATACCAGGGTTCGGCCGGGACCCAGTACTTC
CDR3 protein: CASSLYQGSAGTQYF

clone size: NA
D gene: NA
V gene: TRBV20-1
J gene: TRBJ2-7
CDR3 DNA: TGCAGTGCTAGTTGGGGACACAAGCCCGCGCAGTACTTC
CDR3 protein: CSASWGHKPAQYF

clone size: NA
D gene: NA
V gene: TRBV5-1
J gene: TRBJ1-5
CDR3 DNA: TGCGCCAGCAGCTTGTCGGGAGTTGGCAATCAGCCCCAGCATTTT
CDR3 protein: CASSLSGVGNQPQHF

clone size: NA
D gene: NA
V gene: TRBV5-1
J gene: TRBJ2-5
CDR3 DNA: TGCGCCAGCAGCTGGCCCCCCAGAGAGACCCAGTACTTC
CDR3 protein: CASSWPPRETQYF